Shown below are 3 T cell receptor beta chains from a single sample sequenced in a study of blood T cell repertoires in COVID-19. TCRdb's table, derived via immunoSEQ multiplex PCR, lists solely in-frame clones and lacks some. The table lists under 200,000 clones, 79% of them singletons. The sequenced sample consisted of peripheral blood. These receptors came from a woman in her sixties or seventies with COVID-19, enrolled during active disease.

The chain joins TRBV3-1 (or the pseudogene TRBV3-2) to TRBJ2-5; D might be TRBD2 (5 bases). This CDR3 has 15 residues. The germline V gene encodes CDR1 LGHDT and CDR2 YNNKEL (reference sequence). Trimming removed 2 bases at V and 5 bases at J, with 15 bases between. CDR3 in amino acids: CASSQSQPSRETQYF. The CDR3 region has the DNA TGTGCCAGCAGCCAATCCCAGCCTAGCCGGGAGACCCAGTACTTC.

The CDR3 DNA is TGCGCCAGCAGCTTGAAAGGACAGGGAGTTTTGGACGAGCAGTACTTC. As protein: CASSLKGQGVLDEQYF. This rearrangement joins TRBV5-1 to TRBJ2-7, with TRBD1 matching 8 bases. The CDR3 spans 16 residues. Germline V CDR1 and CDR2: SGHRS, YFSETQ. The trim removed 1 base at V and 5 bases at J, leaving 11 bases unmatched.

This clone has just a few counts. The chain uses TRBV28 and TRBJ2-1, with 10 bases fitting TRBD2. Trimming removed 10 bases from V and 7 bases from J; junction bases left unmatched: 13. Per germline, CDR1 MDHEN and CDR2 SYDVKM. CDR3 length equals 15 residues. CDR3 region: CATFPSGSPWNEQFF. CDR3 coding DNA: TGTGCCACCTTCCCTAGCGGGAGCCCCTGGAATGAGCAGTTCTTC. Looking up the rest from reference TRBV28 and TRBJ2-1 gives the full variable domain: DVKVTQSSRYLVKRTGEKVFLECVQDMDHENMFWYRQDPGLGLRLIYFSYDVKMKEKGDIPEGYSVSREKKERFSLILESASTNQTSMYLCATFPSGSPWNEQFFGPGTRLTVL.